The clone carrying this TCR beta chain was detected a few times. The data belong to a study of T cells after yellow fever vaccination. TCRdb redid the calling of the 5' RACE reads with MiXCR, one entry per CDR3 protein. The table lists about 300,000 distinct CDR3 sequences, approximately 7% of them singletons. With V trimmed by 1 base and J by 8 bases, 7 bases remained unmatched. CDR3 length: 15 amino acids. The germline CDR1 and CDR2 sequences are LGHNA and YNFKEQ. The receptor was derived from a man younger than 35 who received the YFV17D yellow fever vaccine. Source: PBMCs, taken roughly 45 days after the first yellow fever vaccination. The rearrangement joins TRBV4-2 to TRBJ2-1, with 8 bases lining up with TRBD2. Written as DNA, the CDR3 is TGTGCCAGCAGCCAAGGGCCGGGGGGGCCGCATGAGCAGTTCTTC. This sequence encodes CASSQGPGGPHEQFF.